This T cell receptor beta chain was recovered during a study of cytomegalovirus exposure and HLA in healthy donors. Profiled with immunoSEQ multiplex PCR; TCRdb holds only in-frame clones, not every one. The sample has 120,000 or so clones; 80% to 90% are singletons. Sequencing input: PBMCs. This sequence originates from a young woman in good health and CMV-seronegative.

CDR3 sequence reads: CSARKATEQFF. CDR3 coding DNA: TGCAGTGCTAGAAAAGCTACTGAGCAGTTCTTC. The chain employs TRBV20-1 and TRBJ2-1; D ambiguous. The CDR3 is made up of 11 amino acids. Trimming took 2 bases from V and 9 from J, leaving 8 bases between them. The germline V gene has CDR1 DFQATT and CDR2 SNEGSKA (reference sequence).